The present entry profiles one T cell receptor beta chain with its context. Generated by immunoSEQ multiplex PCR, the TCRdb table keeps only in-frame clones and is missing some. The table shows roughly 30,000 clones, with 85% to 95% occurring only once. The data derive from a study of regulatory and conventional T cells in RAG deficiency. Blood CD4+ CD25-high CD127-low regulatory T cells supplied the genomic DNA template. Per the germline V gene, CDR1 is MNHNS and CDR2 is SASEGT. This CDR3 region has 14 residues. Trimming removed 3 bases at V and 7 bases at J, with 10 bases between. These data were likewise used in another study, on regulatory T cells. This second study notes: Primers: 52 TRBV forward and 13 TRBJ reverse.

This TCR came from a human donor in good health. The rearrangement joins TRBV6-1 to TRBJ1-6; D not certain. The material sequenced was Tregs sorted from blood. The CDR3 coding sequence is TGTGCCAGCAGTGAGAGCGGGAAAAATTCACCCCTCCACTTT. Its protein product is CASSESGKNSPLHF.